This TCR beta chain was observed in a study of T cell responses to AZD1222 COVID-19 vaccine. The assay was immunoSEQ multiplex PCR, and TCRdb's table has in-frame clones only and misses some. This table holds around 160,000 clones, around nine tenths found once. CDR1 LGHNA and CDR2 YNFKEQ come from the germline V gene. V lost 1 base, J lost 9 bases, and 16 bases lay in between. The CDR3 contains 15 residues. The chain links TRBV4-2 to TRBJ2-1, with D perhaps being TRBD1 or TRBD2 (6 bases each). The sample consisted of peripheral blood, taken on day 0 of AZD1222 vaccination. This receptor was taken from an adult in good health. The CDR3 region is CASSQVPGASIEQFF. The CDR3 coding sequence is TGTGCCAGCAGCCAAGTGCCGGGGGCCTCCATTGAGCAGTTCTTC.